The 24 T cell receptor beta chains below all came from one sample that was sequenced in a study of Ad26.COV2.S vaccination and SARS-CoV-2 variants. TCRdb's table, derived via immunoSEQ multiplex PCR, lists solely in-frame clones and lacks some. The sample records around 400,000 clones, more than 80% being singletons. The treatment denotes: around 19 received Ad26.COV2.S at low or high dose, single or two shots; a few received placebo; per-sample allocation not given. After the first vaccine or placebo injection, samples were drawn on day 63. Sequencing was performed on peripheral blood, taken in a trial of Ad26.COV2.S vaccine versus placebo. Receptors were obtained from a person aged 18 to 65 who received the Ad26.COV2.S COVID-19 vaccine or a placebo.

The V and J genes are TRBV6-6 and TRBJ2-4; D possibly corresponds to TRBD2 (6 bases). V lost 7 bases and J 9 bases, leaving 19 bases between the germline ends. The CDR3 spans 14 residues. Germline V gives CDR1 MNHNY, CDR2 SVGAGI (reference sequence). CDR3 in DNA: TGTGCCAGCAACAAAAACGCGGGGAGTGGCATTCAGTACTTC. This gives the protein CASNKNAGSGIQYF.

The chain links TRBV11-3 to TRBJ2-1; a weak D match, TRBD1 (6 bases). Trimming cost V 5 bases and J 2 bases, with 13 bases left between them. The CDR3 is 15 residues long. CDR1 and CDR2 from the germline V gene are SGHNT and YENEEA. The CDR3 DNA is TGTGCCAGCAGCCCCTCGGGACAACCCTACAATGAGCAGTTCTTC. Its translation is CASSPSGQPYNEQFF.

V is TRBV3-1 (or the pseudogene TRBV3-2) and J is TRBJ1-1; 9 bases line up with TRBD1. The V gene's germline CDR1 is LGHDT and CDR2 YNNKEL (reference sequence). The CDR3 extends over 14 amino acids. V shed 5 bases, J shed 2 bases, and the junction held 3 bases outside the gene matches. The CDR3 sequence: CASSVTGGNTEAFF. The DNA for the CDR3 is TGTGCCAGCAGCGTCACAGGGGGCAACACTGAAGCTTTCTTT.

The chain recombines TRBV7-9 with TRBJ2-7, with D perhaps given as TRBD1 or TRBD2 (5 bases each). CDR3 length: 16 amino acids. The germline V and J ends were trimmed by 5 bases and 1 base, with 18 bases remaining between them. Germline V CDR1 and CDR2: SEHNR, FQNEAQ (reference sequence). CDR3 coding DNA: TGTGCCAGCAGCGAGAGGGGCGAGCGACGATCCTACGAGCAGTACTTC. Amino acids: CASSERGERRSYEQYF.

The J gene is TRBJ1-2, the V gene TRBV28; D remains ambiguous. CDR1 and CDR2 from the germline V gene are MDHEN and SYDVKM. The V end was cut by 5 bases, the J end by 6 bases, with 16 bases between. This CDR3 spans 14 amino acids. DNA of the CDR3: TGTGCCAGCAGTCCGGGCCACGGAAAAAATGGCTACACCTTC. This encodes CASSPGHGKNGYTF.

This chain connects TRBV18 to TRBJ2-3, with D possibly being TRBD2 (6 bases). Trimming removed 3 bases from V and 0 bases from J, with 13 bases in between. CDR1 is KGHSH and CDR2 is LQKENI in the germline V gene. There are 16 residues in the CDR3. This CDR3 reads CASSPKLAASTDTQYF. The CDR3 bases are TGTGCCAGCTCACCTAAGTTAGCGGCTAGCACAGATACGCAGTATTTT.

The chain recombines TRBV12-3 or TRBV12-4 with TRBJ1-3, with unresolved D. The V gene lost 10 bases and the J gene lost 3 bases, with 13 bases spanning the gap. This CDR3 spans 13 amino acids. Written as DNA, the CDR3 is TGTGCCACTTTCGACCTTCTTGGAAACACCATATATTTT. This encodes CATFDLLGNTIYF.

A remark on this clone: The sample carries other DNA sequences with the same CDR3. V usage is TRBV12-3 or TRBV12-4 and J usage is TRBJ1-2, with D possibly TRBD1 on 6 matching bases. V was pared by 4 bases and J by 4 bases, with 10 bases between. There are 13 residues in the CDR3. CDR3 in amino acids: CASSSSTGYGYTF. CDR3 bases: TGTGCCAGCAGTTCGTCGACAGGCTATGGCTACACCTTC.

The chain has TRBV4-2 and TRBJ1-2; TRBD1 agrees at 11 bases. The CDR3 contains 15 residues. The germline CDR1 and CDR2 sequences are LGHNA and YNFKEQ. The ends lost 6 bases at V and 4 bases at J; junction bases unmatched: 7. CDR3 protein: CASRADRGRAYGYTF. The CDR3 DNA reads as TGTGCCAGCAGGGCGGACAGGGGGCGGGCCTATGGCTACACCTTC.

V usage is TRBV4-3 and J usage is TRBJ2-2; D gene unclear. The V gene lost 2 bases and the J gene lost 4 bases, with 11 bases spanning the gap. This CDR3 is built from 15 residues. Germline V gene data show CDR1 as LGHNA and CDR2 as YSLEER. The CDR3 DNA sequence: TGCGCCAGCAGCCAAACGGGCCTCGTCACCGGGGAGCTGTTTTTT. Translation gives CASSQTGLVTGELFF.

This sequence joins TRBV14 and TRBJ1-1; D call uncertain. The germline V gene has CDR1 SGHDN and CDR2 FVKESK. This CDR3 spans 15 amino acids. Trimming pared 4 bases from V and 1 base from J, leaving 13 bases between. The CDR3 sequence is CASSPRILENTEAFF. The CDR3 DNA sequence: TGTGCCAGCAGCCCCCGGATACTTGAGAACACTGAAGCTTTCTTT.

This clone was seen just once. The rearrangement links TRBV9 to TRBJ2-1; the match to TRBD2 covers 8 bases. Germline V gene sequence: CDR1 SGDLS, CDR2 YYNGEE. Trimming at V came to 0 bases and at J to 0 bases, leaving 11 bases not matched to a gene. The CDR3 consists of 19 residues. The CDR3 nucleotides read TGTGCCAGCAGCGTAGGTCTAGCGGGTGGCCGGGGCTCCTACAATGAGCAGTTCTTC. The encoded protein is CASSVGLAGGRGSYNEQFF.

Here the CDR3 reads CASSQEGGRADTQYF. CDR3 in DNA: TGCGCCAGCAGCCAAGAGGGCGGGAGAGCAGATACGCAGTATTTT. J is TRBJ2-3 and V is TRBV4-3, with 7 bases that match TRBD2. In germline, CDR1 is LGHNA, CDR2 YSLEER. The V and J ends lost 0 bases and 4 bases, in that order; junction bases with no gene match: 4. CDR3 size: 15 residues.

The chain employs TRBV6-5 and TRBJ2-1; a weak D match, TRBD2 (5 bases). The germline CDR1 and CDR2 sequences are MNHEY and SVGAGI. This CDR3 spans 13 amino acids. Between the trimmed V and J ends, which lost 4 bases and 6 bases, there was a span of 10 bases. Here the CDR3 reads CASSSTTGNEQFF. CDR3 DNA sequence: TGTGCCAGCAGTTCGACTACCGGCAATGAGCAGTTCTTC.

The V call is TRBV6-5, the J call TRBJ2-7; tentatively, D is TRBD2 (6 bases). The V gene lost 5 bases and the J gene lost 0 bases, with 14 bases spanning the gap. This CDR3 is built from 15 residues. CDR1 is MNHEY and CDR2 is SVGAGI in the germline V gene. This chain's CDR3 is CASSPYSGTSYEQYF. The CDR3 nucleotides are TGTGCCAGCAGTCCCTATAGCGGCACCTCCTACGAGCAGTACTTC.

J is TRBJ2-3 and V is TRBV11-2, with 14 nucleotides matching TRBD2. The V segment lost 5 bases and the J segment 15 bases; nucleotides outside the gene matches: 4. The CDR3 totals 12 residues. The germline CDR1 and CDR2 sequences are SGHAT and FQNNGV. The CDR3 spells CASSPGLAGVYF. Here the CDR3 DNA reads TGTGCCAGCAGCCCGGGACTAGCGGGAGTTTATTTT.

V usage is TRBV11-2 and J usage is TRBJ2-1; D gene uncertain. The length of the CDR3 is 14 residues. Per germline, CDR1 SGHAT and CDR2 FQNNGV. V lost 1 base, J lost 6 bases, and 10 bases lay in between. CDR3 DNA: TGTGCCAGCAGCTTAGGTCCAGGAGTCAATGAGCAGTTCTTC. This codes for CASSLGPGVNEQFF.

CDR3 sequence: CASGGSSYNEQFF. The CDR3 DNA reads TGTGCCAGCGGGGGCAGCTCCTACAATGAGCAGTTCTTC. The genes are TRBV2 and TRBJ2-1; TRBD1 is a possible D gene (6 bases). Germline CDR1 is SNHLY and CDR2 is FYNNEI. V shed 8 bases and J shed 0 bases, with 8 bases lying between them. This CDR3 is built from 13 residues.

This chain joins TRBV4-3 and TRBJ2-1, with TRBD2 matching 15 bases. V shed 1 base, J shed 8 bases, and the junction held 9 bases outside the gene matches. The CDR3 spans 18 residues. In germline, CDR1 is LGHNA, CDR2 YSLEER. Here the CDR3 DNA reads TGCGCCAGCAGCCAAGGGACTAGCGGGAGGGCTCGGCTAGATGAGCAGTTCTTC. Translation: CASSQGTSGRARLDEQFF.

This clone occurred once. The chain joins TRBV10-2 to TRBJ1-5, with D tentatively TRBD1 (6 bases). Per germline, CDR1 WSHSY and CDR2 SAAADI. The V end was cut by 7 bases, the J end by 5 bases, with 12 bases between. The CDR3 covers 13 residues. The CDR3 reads CASIWTAYQPQHF. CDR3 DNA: TGCGCCAGCATTTGGACAGCTTATCAGCCCCAGCATTTT.

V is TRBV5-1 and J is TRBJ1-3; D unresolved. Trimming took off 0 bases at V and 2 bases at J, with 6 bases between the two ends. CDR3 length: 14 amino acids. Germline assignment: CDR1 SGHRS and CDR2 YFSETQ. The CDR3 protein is CASSLGSTGNTIYF. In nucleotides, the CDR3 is TGCGCCAGCAGCTTGGGGAGCACTGGAAACACCATATATTTT.

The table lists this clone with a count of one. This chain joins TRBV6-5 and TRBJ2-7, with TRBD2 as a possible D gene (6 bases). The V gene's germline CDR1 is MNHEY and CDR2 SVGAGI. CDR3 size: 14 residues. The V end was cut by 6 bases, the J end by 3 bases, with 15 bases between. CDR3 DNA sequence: TGTGCCAGCAGCCCGCGGTGGGGAGGCTACGAGCAGTACTTC. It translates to CASSPRWGGYEQYF.

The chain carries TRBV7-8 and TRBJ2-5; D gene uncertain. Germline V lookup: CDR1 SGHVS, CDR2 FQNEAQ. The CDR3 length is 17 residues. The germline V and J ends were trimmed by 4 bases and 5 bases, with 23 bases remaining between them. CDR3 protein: CASSSSRSGLGRETQYF. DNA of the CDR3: TGTGCCAGCAGCTCTAGTCGCTCGGGTCTGGGCAGGGAGACCCAGTACTTC.

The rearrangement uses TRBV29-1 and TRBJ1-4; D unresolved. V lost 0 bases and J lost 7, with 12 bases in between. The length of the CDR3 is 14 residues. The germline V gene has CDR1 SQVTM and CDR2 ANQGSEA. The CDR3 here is CSVEDGLRSEKLFF. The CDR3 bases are TGCAGCGTTGAAGATGGATTAAGGAGTGAAAAACTGTTTTTT.